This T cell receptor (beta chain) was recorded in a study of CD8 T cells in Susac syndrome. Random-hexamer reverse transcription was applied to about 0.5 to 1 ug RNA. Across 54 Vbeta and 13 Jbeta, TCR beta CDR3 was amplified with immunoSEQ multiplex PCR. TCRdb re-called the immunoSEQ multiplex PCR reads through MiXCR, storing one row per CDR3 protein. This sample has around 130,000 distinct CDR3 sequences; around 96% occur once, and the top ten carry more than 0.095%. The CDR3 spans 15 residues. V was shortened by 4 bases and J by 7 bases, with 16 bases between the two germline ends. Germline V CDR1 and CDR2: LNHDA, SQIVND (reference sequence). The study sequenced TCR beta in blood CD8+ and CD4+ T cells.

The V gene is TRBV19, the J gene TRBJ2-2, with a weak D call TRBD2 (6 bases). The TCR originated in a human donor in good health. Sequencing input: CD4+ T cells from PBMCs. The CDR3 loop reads CASSTQGGDRGELFF. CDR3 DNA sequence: TGTGCCAGTAGTACCCAGGGAGGAGATCGCGGGGAGCTGTTTTTT.